The entry below describes one TCR beta chain. What it recognizes is unknown. Primers: 52 TRBV forward and 13 TRBJ reverse. The assay was immunoSEQ multiplex PCR, and TCRdb's table has in-frame clones only and misses some. The sample lists approximately 31,000 clones, roughly 92% occurring once. This entry comes from a study of regulatory T cells. Study-level points and caveats: Hydrophobic residues at CDR3 positions 6 and 7 were enriched in conventional CD4+ T cells of CD3G-deficient patients.

This CDR3 is 19 amino acids long. The germline V and J ends were trimmed by 2 bases and 6 bases, with 26 bases remaining between them. Germline lookup yields CDR1 MNHNS and CDR2 SASEGT. The clonotype originates from a child aged 2 to 10 with CD3G deficiency. The V and J genes are TRBV6-1 and TRBJ1-5; a possible D gene is TRBD1 (6 bases). Sample: conventional CD4+ T cells sorted from blood. The CDR3 region has the DNA TGTGCCAGCAGTGAAATCGGGCGGGGGGCCGGGGCCCAGGGTCAGCCCCAGCATTTT. As protein: CASSEIGRGAGAQGQPQHF.